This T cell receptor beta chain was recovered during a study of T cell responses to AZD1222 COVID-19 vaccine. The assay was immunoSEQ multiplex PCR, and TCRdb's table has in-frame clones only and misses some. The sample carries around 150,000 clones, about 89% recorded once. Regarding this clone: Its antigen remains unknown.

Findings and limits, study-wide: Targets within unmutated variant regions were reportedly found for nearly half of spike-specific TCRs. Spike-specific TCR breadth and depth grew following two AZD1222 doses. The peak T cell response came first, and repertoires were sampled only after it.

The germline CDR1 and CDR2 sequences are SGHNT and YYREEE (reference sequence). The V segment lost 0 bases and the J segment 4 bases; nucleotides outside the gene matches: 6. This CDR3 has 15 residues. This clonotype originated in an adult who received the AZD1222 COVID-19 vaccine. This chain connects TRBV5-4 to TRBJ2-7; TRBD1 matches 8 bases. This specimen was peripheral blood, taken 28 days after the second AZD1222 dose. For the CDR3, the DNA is TGTGCCAGCAGCTTGGGTGGCAGGGGGCTTTACGAGCAGTACTTC. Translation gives CASSLGGRGLYEQYF.